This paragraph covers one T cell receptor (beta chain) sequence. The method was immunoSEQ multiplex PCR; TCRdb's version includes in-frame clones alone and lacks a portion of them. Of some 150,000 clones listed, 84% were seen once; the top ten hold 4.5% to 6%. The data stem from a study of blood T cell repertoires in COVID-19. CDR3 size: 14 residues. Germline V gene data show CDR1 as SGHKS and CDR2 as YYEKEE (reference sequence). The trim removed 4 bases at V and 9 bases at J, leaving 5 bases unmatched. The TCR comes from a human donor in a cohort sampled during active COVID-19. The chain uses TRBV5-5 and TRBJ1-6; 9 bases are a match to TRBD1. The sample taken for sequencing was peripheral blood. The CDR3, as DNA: TGTGCCAGCAGCAACGGGACAGGGATTTCACCCCTCCACTTT. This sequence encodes CASSNGTGISPLHF. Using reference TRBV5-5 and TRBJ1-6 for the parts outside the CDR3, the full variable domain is DAGVTQSPTHLIKTRGQQVTLRCSPISGHKSVSWYQQVLGQGPQFIFQYYEKEERGRGNFPDRFSARQFPNYSSELNVNALLLGDSALYLCASSNGTGISPLHFGNGTRLTVT.